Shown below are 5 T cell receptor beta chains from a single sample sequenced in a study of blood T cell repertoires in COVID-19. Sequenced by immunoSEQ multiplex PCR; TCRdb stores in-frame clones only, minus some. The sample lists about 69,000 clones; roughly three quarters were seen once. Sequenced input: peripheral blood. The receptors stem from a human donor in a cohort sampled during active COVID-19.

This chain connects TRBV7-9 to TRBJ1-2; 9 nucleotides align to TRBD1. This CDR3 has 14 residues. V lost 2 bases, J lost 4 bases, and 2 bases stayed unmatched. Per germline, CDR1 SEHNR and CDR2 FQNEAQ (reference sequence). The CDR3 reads CASSLTGGGYGYTF. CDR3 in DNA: TGTGCCAGCAGCTTAACAGGGGGCGGCTATGGCTACACCTTC. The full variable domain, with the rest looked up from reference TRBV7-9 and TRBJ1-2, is DTGVSQNPRHKITKRGQNVTFRCDPISEHNRLYWYRQTLGQGPEFLTYFQNEAQLEKSRLLSDRFSAERPKGSFSTLEIQRTEQGDSAMYLCASSLTGGGYGYTFGSGTRLTVV.

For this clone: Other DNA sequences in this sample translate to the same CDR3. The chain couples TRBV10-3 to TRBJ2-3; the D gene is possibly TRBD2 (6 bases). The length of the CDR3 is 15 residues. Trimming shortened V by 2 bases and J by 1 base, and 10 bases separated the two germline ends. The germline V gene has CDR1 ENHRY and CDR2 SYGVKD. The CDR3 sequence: CAISERGGGTDTQYF. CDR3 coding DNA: TGTGCCATCAGTGAGCGGGGAGGCGGCACAGATACGCAGTATTTT.

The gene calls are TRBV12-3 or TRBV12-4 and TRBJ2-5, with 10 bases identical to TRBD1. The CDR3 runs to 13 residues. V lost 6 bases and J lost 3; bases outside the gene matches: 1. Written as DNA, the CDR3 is TGTGCCAGCAGGGACAGGGGGGAAGAGACCCAGTACTTC. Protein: CASRDRGEETQYF.

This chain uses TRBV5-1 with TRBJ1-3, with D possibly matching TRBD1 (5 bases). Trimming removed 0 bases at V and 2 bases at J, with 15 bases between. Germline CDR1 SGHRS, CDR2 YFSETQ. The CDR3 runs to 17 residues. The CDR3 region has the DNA TGCGCCAGCAGCTTGGCCCCTCTGGGGCAGACTGGAAACACCATATATTTT. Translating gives CASSLAPLGQTGNTIYF. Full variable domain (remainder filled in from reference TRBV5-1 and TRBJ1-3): KAGVTQTPRYLIKTRGQQVTLSCSPISGHRSVSWYQQTPGQGLQFLFEYFSETQRNKGNFPGRFSGRQFSNSRSEMNVSTLELGDSALYLCASSLAPLGQTGNTIYFGEGSWLTVV.

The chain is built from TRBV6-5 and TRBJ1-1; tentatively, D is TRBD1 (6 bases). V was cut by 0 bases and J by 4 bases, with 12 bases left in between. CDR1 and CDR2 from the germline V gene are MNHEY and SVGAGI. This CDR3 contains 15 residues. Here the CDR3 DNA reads TGTGCCAGCAGTTACTCGAAACTGGGGGCCACTGAAGCTTTCTTT. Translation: CASSYSKLGATEAFF.